This TCR beta chain was profiled in a study of OX40 agonist ivuxolimab in advanced cancers. Libraries were prepared by immunoSEQ multiplex PCR; TCRdb keeps only in-frame clonotypes and omits some of them. This sample has 70,000 to 95,000 clones, with around 90% found just once. CDR3 length: 15 amino acids. Germline V gene sequence: CDR1 SGDLS, CDR2 YYNGEE. The V gene end was trimmed by 4 bases and the J gene end by 3 bases; junction bases not matched to a gene: 6. The chain uses TRBV9 and TRBJ1-5, with TRBD1 matching 8 bases. Source: CD4+ or CD8+ T cells sorted from blood, taken in a trial of the OX40 agonist ivuxolimab. The sequence was obtained from an adult with an advanced solid tumor such as melanoma, head and neck, liver or kidney cancer. CDR3 sequence: CASSPQGDFNQPQHF. In nucleotides, the CDR3 is TGTGCCAGCAGCCCACAGGGGGACTTCAATCAGCCCCAGCATTTT.